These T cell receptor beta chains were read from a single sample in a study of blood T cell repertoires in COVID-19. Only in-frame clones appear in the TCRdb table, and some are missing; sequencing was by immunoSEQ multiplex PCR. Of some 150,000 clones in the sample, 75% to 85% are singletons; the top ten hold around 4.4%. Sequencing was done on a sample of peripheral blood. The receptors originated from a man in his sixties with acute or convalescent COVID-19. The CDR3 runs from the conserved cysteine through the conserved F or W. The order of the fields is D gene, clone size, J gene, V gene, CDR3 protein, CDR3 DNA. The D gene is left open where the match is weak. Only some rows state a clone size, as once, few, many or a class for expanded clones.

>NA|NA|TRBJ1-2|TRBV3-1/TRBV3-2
CASSRRRAGGYTF
TGTGCCAGCAGCCGGAGGAGGGCTGGTGGCTACACCTTC
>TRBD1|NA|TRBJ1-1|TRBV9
CASSVARQGGTEAFF
TGTGCCAGCAGCGTAGCTCGGCAGGGGGGCACTGAAGCTTTCTTT
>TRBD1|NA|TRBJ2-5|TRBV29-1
CSGTGVETQYF
TGCAGCGGGACAGGGGTGGAGACCCAGTACTTC
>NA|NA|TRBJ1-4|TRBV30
CAWRGIDSNNEKLFF
TGTGCCTGGAGGGGCATTGACAGTAATAATGAAAAACTGTTTTTT
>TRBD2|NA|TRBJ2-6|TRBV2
CASRTGLAGSGANVLTF
TGTGCCAGCAGAACGGGACTAGCGGGCTCTGGGGCCAACGTCCTGACTTTC
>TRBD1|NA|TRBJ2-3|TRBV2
CASSEQGATDTQYF
TGTGCCAGCAGTGAACAGGGGGCCACAGATACGCAGTATTTT
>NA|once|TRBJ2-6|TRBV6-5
CASSYYRSSGANVLTF
TGTGCCAGCAGTTATTACCGCAGCTCTGGGGCCAACGTCCTGACTTTC
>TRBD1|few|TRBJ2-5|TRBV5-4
CASSSGQGGKTQYF
TGTGCCAGCAGCTCGGGACAGGGCGGAAAGACCCAGTACTTC
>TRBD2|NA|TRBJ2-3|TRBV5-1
CASSLSSGRARTGFGTQYF
TGCGCCAGCAGCCTCTCTAGCGGGAGGGCCAGAACGGGTTTTGGTACGCAGTATTTT
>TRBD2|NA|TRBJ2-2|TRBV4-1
CASSRSGRAAGELFF
TGCGCCAGCAGCCGCAGCGGGAGGGCGGCCGGGGAGCTGTTTTTT
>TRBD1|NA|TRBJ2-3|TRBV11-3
CASSRGQGTRGTDTQYF
TGTGCCAGCAGCCGGGGACAGGGAACTAGGGGCACAGATACGCAGTATTTT
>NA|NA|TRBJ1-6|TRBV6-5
CASSLEGWNSPLHF
TGTGCCAGCAGTCTGGAGGGATGGAATTCACCCCTCCACTTT
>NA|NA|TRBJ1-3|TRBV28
CASLERTSGNTIYF
TGTGCCAGCTTAGAGAGGACATCTGGAAACACCATATATTTT
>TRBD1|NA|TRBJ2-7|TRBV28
CASSSPGTGTHEQYF
TGTGCCAGCAGCTCACCCGGGACAGGGACCCACGAGCAGTACTTC
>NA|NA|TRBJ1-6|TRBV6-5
CASTGVGWDSPLHF
TGTGCCAGCACGGGGGTCGGTTGGGATTCACCCCTCCACTTT
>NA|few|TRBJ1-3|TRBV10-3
CAIRQGLDSGNTIYF
TGTGCCATCAGGCAGGGACTTGACTCTGGAAACACCATATATTTT
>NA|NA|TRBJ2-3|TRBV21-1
CASSKAGTGAIPSPDTDTQYF
TGTGCCAGCAGCAAAGCGGGGACAGGGGCCATACCGTCACCGGACACAGATACGCAGTATTTT
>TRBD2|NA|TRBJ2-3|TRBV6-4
CASSDRGLAGEVVDTQYF
TGTGCCAGCAGCGACCGGGGACTAGCGGGAGAGGTTGTGGATACGCAGTATTTT
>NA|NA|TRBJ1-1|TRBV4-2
CASSLGRQEFGAFF
TGTGCCAGCAGCCTTGGAAGACAGGAGTTTGGAGCTTTCTTT
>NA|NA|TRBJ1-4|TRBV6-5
CASSPQNKVEKLFF
TGTGCCAGCAGTCCACAGAATAAGGTTGAAAAACTGTTTTTT
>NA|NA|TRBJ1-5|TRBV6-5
CASRGLPLSNQPQHF
TGTGCCAGCAGGGGACTCCCTTTGAGCAATCAGCCCCAGCATTTT
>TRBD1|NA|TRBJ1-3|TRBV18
CASSSGTGLGNTIYF
TGTGCCAGCTCTTCCGGGACAGGCCTTGGAAACACCATATATTTT
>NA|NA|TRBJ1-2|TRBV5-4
CASSFQGPNYGYTF
TGTGCCAGCAGCTTTCAGGGGCCGAACTATGGCTACACCTTC
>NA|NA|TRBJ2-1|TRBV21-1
CASSNTGRREWYNEQFF
TGTGCCAGCAGCAATACTGGACGGCGGGAGTGGTACAATGAGCAGTTCTTC
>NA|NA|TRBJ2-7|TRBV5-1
CASSFTQYEQYF
TGCGCCAGCAGCTTCACACAGTACGAGCAGTACTTC
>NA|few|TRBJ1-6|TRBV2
CASSGQGSSYNSPLHF
TGTGCCAGCAGTGGGCAGGGGAGCTCCTATAATTCACCCCTCCACTTT
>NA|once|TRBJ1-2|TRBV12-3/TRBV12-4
CASSLIGFDYTF
TGTGCCAGCAGTTTAATCGGGTTTGACTACACCTTC
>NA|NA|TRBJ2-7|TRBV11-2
CASSLDPAYEQYF
TGTGCCAGCAGCTTAGATCCCGCCTACGAGCAGTACTTC
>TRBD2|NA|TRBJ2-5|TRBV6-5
CASGVSGIGETQYF
TGTGCCAGCGGGGTGAGCGGGATAGGTGAGACCCAGTACTTC
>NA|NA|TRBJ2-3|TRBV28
CASSSIDSRGTQYF
TGTGCCAGCAGTTCCATAGACTCCCGTGGTACGCAGTATTTT
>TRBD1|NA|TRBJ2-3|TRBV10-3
CAILDRGVDTQYF
TGTGCCATCCTAGACAGGGGTGTCGATACGCAGTATTTT
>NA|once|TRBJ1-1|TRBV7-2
CASSLGGPEAFF
TGTGCCAGCAGCTTAGGGGGGCCTGAAGCTTTCTTT
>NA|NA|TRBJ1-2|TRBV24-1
CATSDNDYGYTF
TGTGCCACCAGTGACAATGACTATGGCTACACCTTC
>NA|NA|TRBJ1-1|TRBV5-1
CASSLALGLTNTEAFF
TGCGCCAGCAGCTTGGCGCTGGGACTGACGAACACTGAAGCTTTCTTT